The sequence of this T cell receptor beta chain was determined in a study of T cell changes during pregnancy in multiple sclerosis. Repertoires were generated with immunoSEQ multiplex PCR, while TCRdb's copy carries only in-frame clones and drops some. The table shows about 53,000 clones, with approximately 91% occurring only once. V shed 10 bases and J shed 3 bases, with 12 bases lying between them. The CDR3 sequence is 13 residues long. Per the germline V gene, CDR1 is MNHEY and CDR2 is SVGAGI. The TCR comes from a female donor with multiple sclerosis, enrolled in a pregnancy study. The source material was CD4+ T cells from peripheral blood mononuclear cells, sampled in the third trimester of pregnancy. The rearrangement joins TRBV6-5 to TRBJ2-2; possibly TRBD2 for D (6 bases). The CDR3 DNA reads TGTGCCACCAGGCGGGACTACACCGGGGAGCTGTTTTTT. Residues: CATRRDYTGELFF.